The 21 T cell receptor beta chains below were found in one sample sequenced in a study of CD8+ T cells in alopecia areata. Extracted RNA was reverse transcribed, and the resulting cDNA served as sequencing template. Clones were sequenced by immunoSEQ multiplex PCR, and TCRdb holds only the in-frame ones, with some missing. The sample is made up of more than 90,000 clones, none counted only once. Sequenced sample: lesional skin. The receptors were sampled from a C3H/HeJ mouse with alopecia areata. MHC haplotype: H2-k.

Details on this clone: Genes and germline are mouse. Read data end 4 residues before the CDR3 end; the end is taken from the germline J gene. The chain links TRBV13-3 to TRBJ2-3; D call uncertain. The CDR3 consists of 14 residues. Germline CDR1 is NNHDY and CDR2 is SYVADS. V was clipped by 0 bases and J by 3 bases, with 8 bases between them. CDR3 DNA (partial): TGTGCCAGCAGTGATGCTTGGGTGGCAGAA. The encoded protein is CASSDAWVAE. In full, the CDR3 is CASSDAWVAETLYF.

About this clone itself: Gene names denote mouse genes. Read coverage stops 4 residues before the CDR3 terminus; the germline J gene supplies the remainder. This rearrangement joins TRBV13-3 to TRBJ1-2, with 7 nucleotides matching TRBD1. The CDR3 extends over 15 amino acids. Germline V gene data show CDR1 as NNHDY and CDR2 as SYVADS. The CDR3 sequence is CASSDASGGRSDYTF. The CDR3 bases that were read are TGTGCCAGCAGTGATGCTTCAGGGGGACGGTCC.

This clone was observed a handful of times. Gene names follow the mouse nomenclature. The covered CDR3 bases are TGTGCCTGGGAATCCGGGAGGGGGGGTAGTGCAGAA. Its translation: CAWESGRGGSAE. The full-length CDR3 reads as CAWESGRGGSAETLYF. This rearrangement joins TRBV31 to TRBJ2-3; tentative D call: TRBD2 (7 bases). The read halts 4 residues ahead of the CDR3 end, with the missing end drawn from the germline J gene. The CDR3 has 16 residues. Germline values: CDR1 GKSSPN, CDR2 SITVG. Trimming took 5 bases from V and 0 from J, leaving 18 bases between them.

In its sample, this clone was seen many times. These gene names are mouse names. From the germline J gene comes the end of the CDR3, since the read stops 4 residues before it. The rearrangement joins TRBV13-3 to TRBJ2-1, with TRBD1 matching over 11 bases. The CDR3 has 15 residues. CDR1 and CDR2 (germline): NNHDY, SYVADS. V was pared by 3 bases and J by 3 bases, with 2 bases of the junction left unmatched. This CDR3 reads CASSGTGGLYAEQFF. CDR3 DNA, as far as it was read: TGTGCCAGCAGTGGGACAGGGGGCCTCTATGCT.

There are a few counts of this clone. The genes and germline here are from mouse. The read terminates 4 residues ahead of where the CDR3 ends, so the germline J gene completes it. V usage is TRBV13-3 and J usage is TRBJ2-3, with 7 bases identical to TRBD1. The CDR3 runs to 15 residues. CDR1 NNHDY and CDR2 SYVADS come from the germline V gene. V trimming: 5 bases; J trimming: 0 bases; junction bases outside the gene matches: 6. CDR3 DNA (partial): TGTGCCAGCAGGGAGGCAGGGGGTAGTGCAGAA. It yields the protein CASREAGGSAE. The complete CDR3 protein is CASREAGGSAETLYF.

This clone was seen ten or more times. Gene names are mouse gene names. The read terminates 4 residues ahead of where the CDR3 ends, so the germline J gene completes it. The rearrangement links TRBV1 to TRBJ1-1; weak D call: TRBD1 (5 bases). Looked up from germline, CDR1 is NSQYPW and CDR2 is LRSPGD (reference sequence). This CDR3 is built from 14 residues. CDR3 region: CTCSADWGVGEVFF. CDR3 bases read: TGCACCTGCAGTGCAGACTGGGGGGTTGGA.

This clone was found a few times. Gene and germline names: mouse. The sample contains more than one DNA sequence encoding this CDR3. CDR3 loop: CASGDLGGGAEQFF. CDR3 DNA, as far as it was read: TGTGCCAGCGGTGATCTGGGGGGGGGAGCT. The V gene is TRBV13-2, the J gene TRBJ2-1, with 9 nucleotides matching TRBD2. The read is 4 residues too short to cover the CDR3 end, so that end is filled in from the germline J gene. Germline V gene data show CDR1 as NNHNN and CDR2 as SYGAGS (reference sequence). This CDR3 region has 14 residues.

This clone was seen only a few times. TCRdb's protein and the translated DNA diverge at residue 14; the protein reported here is the translation of the DNA. Mouse gene names and germline throughout. The sequenced fragment ends 3 residues before the CDR3 boundary, so the rest is inferred from the germline J gene. V and J are TRBV13-3 and TRBJ1-3; D possibly corresponds to TRBD1 (6 bases). Looked up from germline, CDR1 is NNHDY and CDR2 is SYVADS. This CDR3 region has 17 residues. V was clipped by 2 bases and J by 0 bases, with 15 bases between them. The DNA read from the CDR3 is TGTGCCAGCAGTGAGAAGGGACAATCCTCTTCTGGAAATACG. Translation gives CASSEKGQSSSGNT. The full CDR3 sequence reads CASSEKGQSSSGNTLYF. Full variable domain (remainder filled in from reference TRBV13-3 and TRBJ1-3): EAAVTQSPRSKVAVTGGKVTLSCHQTNNHDYMYWYRQDTGHGLRLIHYSYVADSTEKGDIPDGYKASRPSQENFSLILELASLSQTAVYFCASSEKGQSSSGNTLYFGEGSRLIVV.

Ten or more counts support this clone. Genes and germline are mouse. The CDR3 is cut off 4 residues early in the read; its end comes from the germline J gene. The chain has TRBV13-3 and TRBJ1-4, with 9 nucleotides matching TRBD1. This CDR3 is built from 16 residues. V shed 0 bases and J 6 bases; nucleotides not matched to a gene: 6. Germline CDR1 reads NNHDY; CDR2 reads SYVADS. CDR3 bases read: TGTGCCAGCAGTGATGCCAGGACAGGGGACGACGAA. Residues: CASSDARTGDDE. The full CDR3 reads CASSDARTGDDERLFF.

Remarks on this clone: Genes and germline come from the mouse. The read terminates 4 residues before the CDR3 end, so the remaining end is supplied by the germline J gene. This chain links TRBV1 with TRBJ1-4; a possible D gene is TRBD1 (6 bases). The germline V and J ends were trimmed by 2 bases and 5 bases, with 9 bases remaining between them. The CDR3 is 14 amino acids. Germline assignment: CDR1 NSQYPW and CDR2 LRSPGD (reference sequence). The CDR3 protein is CTCSANTGNERLFF. CDR3 DNA (partial): TGCACCTGCAGTGCAAACACAGGGAACGAA.

This clone was observed a few times. Germline and genes here are mouse. The CDR3 end is not reached by the read, which stops 4 residues before it; the germline J gene fills it in. The chain is built from TRBV1 and TRBJ1-4, with D possibly matching TRBD1 (5 bases). The CDR3 loop spans 14 amino acids. Germline CDR1 reads NSQYPW; CDR2 reads LRSPGD (reference sequence). The sequenced CDR3 bases are TGCACCTGCAGTGCAGATCAGGGAAGCGAA. It translates to CTCSADQGSE. The full CDR3 is CTCSADQGSERLFF.

A remark on this clone: Mouse names are used for the genes. Other DNA variants within this sample encode the same CDR3. CDR3: CASSRGQGKDTQYF. CDR3 bases read: TGTGCTAGCAGTCGGGGACAGGGGAAAGAC. The chain joins TRBV17 to TRBJ2-5; 10 nucleotides align to TRBD1. The read terminates 4 residues ahead of where the CDR3 ends, so the germline J gene completes it. This CDR3 has 14 residues. Germline assignment: CDR1 MNHDT and CDR2 YYDKIL. The full variable domain, its missing parts supplied by reference TRBV17 and TRBJ2-5, is DTTVKQNPRYKLARVGKPVNLICSQTMNHDTMYWYQKKPNQAPKLLLFYYDKILNREADTFEKFQSSRPNNSFCSLYIGSAGLEYSAMYLCASSRGQGKDTQYFGPGTRLLVL.

This clone was detected only a few times. Genes here carry mouse names. The read ends 4 residues shy of where the CDR3 ends; the end is completed using the germline J gene. The chain has TRBV17 and TRBJ2-1; the D gene is possibly TRBD2 (6 bases). This CDR3 contains 14 residues. Germline CDR1 MNHDT, CDR2 YYDKIL. V lost 1 base and J 4 bases, leaving 8 bases between the germline ends. CDR3 DNA (partial): TGTGCTAGCAGTAGAGGGGGGGAGTATGCT. Translated, it gives CASSRGGEYA. The whole CDR3 sequence is CASSRGGEYAEQFF.

This clone was recorded a few times. The germline and genes are mouse ones. The read falls 4 residues short of the CDR3 end, and the missing part is taken from the germline J gene. The chain is built from TRBV13-3 and TRBJ1-1; 10 positions agree with TRBD1. Germline assignment: CDR1 NNHDY and CDR2 SYVADS. CDR3 length: 16 residues. V was clipped by 3 bases and J by 1 base; unmatched bases: 6. The CDR3 bases that were read are TGTGCCAGCAGTGTGGGACAGGGGATAGGGAACACA. Its protein is CASSVGQGIGNT. The CDR3 in full is CASSVGQGIGNTEVFF.

This clone was detected a few times. Germline and genes: mouse. The CDR3 end is not reached by the read, which stops 4 residues before it; the germline J gene fills it in. The V and J genes are TRBV13-1 and TRBJ2-1, with D possibly TRBD1 on 5 matching bases. The CDR3 runs to 14 residues. Germline lookup yields CDR1 NSHNY and CDR2 SYGAGN. V lost 0 bases to trimming and J lost 3 bases, with 7 bases between them. The CDR3 is CASSDVTVYAEQFF. Incomplete CDR3 DNA: TGTGCCAGCAGTGATGTGACAGTCTATGCT.

This clone was counted only a few times. Germline and genes here are mouse. The read comes to an end 4 residues before the CDR3 does, leaving the germline J gene to fill in the end. The chain combines TRBV13-3 with TRBJ2-7; no firm D call. Germline V lookup: CDR1 NNHDY, CDR2 SYVADS. With 1 base removed from V and 0 bases from J, the gap between germline ends came to 11 bases. This CDR3 has 15 residues. Partial CDR3 DNA: TGTGCCAGCAGTGATATGGCAGGCAGCTCCTAT. This encodes CASSDMAGSSY. The entire CDR3 reads CASSDMAGSSYEQYF.

About this clone itself: Genes here carry mouse names. The missing CDR3 end, 4 residues past where the read stops, is filled in from the germline J gene. The chain is built from TRBV13-2 and TRBJ1-4, with 11 bases aligning to TRBD1. With V trimmed by 2 bases and J by 3 bases, 6 bases remained unmatched. Germline CDR1 NNHNN, CDR2 SYGAGS (reference sequence). The CDR3 is 17 residues long. The CDR3 is CASGDQGQGGTNERLFF. The CDR3 bases that were read are TGTGCCAGCGGTGACCAGGGACAGGGGGGGACCAACGAA.

A remark on this clone: Mouse germline and gene names are used. The read is 4 residues too short to cover the CDR3 end, so that end is filled in from the germline J gene. V is TRBV13-1 and J is TRBJ2-1; 10 bases match TRBD2. CDR3 length equals 16 residues. From germline, CDR1 is NSHNY and CDR2 SYGAGN. The trim removed 2 bases at V and 1 base at J, leaving 3 bases unmatched. CDR3 DNA, as far as it was read: TGTGCCAGCAGTGAGGCGGGACTGGGGAACTATGCT. This translates into CASSEAGLGNYA. The whole CDR3 protein reads CASSEAGLGNYAEQFF.

This clone was detected only a few times. Gene names are the mouse ones. The CDR3 extends 4 residues past the end of the read, so its final part is completed from the germline J gene. V usage is TRBV19 and J usage is TRBJ2-5; 10 bases are shared with TRBD1. V gave up 1 base and J gave up 3 bases; unmatched junction bases: 2. Looked up from germline, CDR1 is FNHDT and CDR2 is SITEND (reference sequence). The CDR3 length is 15 residues. CDR3 bases read: TGTGCCAGCAGTATAACGGGACAGGGGCAAGAC. The encoded protein is CASSITGQGQD. Given in full, the CDR3 is CASSITGQGQDTQYF.

As concerns this clone: Mouse gene names apply. The sequenced fragment ends 4 residues before the CDR3 boundary, so the rest is inferred from the germline J gene. V usage is TRBV13-3 and J usage is TRBJ2-4, with D possibly being TRBD1 (6 bases). This CDR3 has 14 amino acids. Trimming left V 3 bases short and J 0 bases short, with 8 bases between. CDR1 NNHDY and CDR2 SYVADS come from the germline V gene. CDR3 bases read: TGTGCCAGCAGTGGCAGGGGCAGTCAAAAC. It codes for CASSGRGSQN. The whole CDR3 sequence reads CASSGRGSQNTLYF.

Only a few counts were recorded for this clone. The gene names given are mouse names. The read ends 4 residues shy of where the CDR3 ends; the end is completed using the germline J gene. The rearrangement links TRBV1 to TRBJ1-1; 8 nucleotides match TRBD1. V trimming: 6 bases; J trimming: 0 bases; junction bases outside the gene matches: 3. Germline CDR1 is NSQYPW and CDR2 is LRSPGD (reference sequence). This CDR3 contains 14 residues. The part of the CDR3 DNA that was read is TGCACCTGCAGCACACAGGGGGCAAACACA. As protein: CTCSTQGANT. The full CDR3 protein is CTCSTQGANTEVFF.